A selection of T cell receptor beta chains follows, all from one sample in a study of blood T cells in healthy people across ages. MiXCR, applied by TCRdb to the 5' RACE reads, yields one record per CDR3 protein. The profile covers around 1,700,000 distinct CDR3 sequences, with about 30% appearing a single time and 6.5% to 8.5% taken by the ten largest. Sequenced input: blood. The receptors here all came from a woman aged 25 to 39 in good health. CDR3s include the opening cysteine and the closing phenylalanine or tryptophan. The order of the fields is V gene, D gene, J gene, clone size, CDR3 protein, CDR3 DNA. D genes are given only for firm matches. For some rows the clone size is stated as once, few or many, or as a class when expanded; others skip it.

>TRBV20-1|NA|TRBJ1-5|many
CSARPGQSNQPQHF
TGCAGTGCTAGGCCTGGACAGTCCAATCAGCCCCAGCATTTT
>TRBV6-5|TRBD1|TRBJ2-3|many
CASSYLYPRGRGTDTQYF
TGTGCCAGCAGTTACTTATACCCCAGGGGGCGCGGTACAGATACGCAGTATTTT
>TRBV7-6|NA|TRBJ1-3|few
CASSLEAWETGNTIYF
TGTGCCAGCAGCTTAGAGGCCTGGGAAACTGGAAACACCATATATTTT
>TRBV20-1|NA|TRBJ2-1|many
CSARDKTTEQFF
TGCAGTGCTAGAGATAAGACGACTGAGCAGTTCTTC
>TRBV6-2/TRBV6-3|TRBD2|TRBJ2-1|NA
CASSYAGLAMEFF
TGTGCCAGCAGTTACGCCGGACTAGCGATGGAGTTCTTC
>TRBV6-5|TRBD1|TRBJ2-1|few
CASSRDRGSSYNEQFF
TGTGCCAGCAGTAGGGACAGGGGCAGCTCCTACAATGAGCAGTTCTTC
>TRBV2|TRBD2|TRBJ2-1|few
CASTWTSGTFYNEQFF
TGTGCCAGCACCTGGACTAGCGGAACGTTTTACAATGAGCAGTTCTTC
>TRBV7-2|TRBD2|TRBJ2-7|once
CASSWPSGRRDEQYF
TGTGCCAGCAGCTGGCCTAGCGGGAGGCGAGACGAGCAGTACTTC
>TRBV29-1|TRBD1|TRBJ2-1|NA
CSSERDRSVGVGDEQFF
TGCAGCTCAGAAAGGGACAGGTCAGTAGGTGTTGGGGATGAGCAGTTCTTC
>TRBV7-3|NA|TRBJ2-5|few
CASSEGSTDETQYF
TGTGCCAGCAGCGAGGGGTCCACCGATGAGACCCAGTACTTC
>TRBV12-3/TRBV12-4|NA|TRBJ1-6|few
CASSSRTSPLHF
TGTGCCAGCAGTTCTCGCACTTCACCCCTCCACTTT
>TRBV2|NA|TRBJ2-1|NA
CASRPGEHEQFF
TGTGCCAGCAGGCCAGGAGAGCATGAGCAGTTCTTC
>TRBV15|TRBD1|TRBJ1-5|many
CATSRALTGVQPQHF
TGTGCCACCAGCCGAGCGTTAACAGGGGTGCAGCCCCAGCATTTT
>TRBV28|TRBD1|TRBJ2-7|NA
CASRTGGREQYF
TGTGCCAGCAGGACAGGGGGACGCGAGCAGTACTTC
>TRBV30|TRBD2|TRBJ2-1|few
CAWRMVAGAEQFF
TGTGCCTGGAGAATGGTAGCGGGAGCTGAGCAGTTCTTC
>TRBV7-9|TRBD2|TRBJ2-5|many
CASSSKGLAGVQETQYF
TGTGCCAGCAGCTCCAAGGGACTAGCGGGAGTACAAGAGACCCAGTACTTC
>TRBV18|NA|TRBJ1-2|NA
CASSPTGLGPNYGYTF
TGTGCCAGCTCACCAACGGGATTGGGGCCGAACTATGGCTACACCTTC
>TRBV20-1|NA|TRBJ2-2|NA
CSARVGGMNTGELFF
TGCAGTGCTAGAGTCGGGGGAATGAACACCGGGGAGCTGTTTTTT
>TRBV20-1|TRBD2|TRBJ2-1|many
CSALRTSGDNEQFF
TGCAGTGCCCTTCGGACTAGCGGCGACAATGAGCAGTTCTTC
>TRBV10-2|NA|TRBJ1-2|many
CASGDRAIYYGYTF
TGCGCCAGCGGCGACCGGGCAATTTACTATGGCTACACCTTC
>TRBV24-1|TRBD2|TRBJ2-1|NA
CAASDPLAGRGNEQFF
TGTGCCGCCAGTGACCCCCTAGCGGGGCGGGGGAATGAGCAGTTCTTC
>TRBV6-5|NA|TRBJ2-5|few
CASTVQGQETQYF
TGTGCCAGCACCGTCCAGGGCCAAGAGACCCAGTACTTC
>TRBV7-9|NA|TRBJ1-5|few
CASRGELGRPQHF
TGTGCCAGCAGGGGAGAACTCGGTCGTCCCCAGCATTTT
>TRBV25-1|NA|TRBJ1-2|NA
CASSDIGGMGGYTF
TGTGCCAGCAGTGATATTGGGGGGATGGGTGGCTACACCTTC
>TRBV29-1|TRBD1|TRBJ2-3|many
CSGGDSSTDTQYF
TGCAGCGGAGGGGACAGCAGCACAGATACGCAGTATTTT
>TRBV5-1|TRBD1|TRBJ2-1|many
CASSPGQGDYNEQFF
TGCGCCAGCAGCCCGGGACAGGGTGACTACAATGAGCAGTTCTTC
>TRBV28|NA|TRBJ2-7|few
CASTPAGDPYEQYF
TGTGCCAGCACCCCCGCAGGGGACCCCTACGAGCAGTACTTC
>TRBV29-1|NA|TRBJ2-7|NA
CSVEDPRGEVEQYF
TGCAGCGTTGAAGACCCCAGGGGAGAGGTCGAGCAGTACTTC
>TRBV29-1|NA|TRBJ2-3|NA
CSVERAADTQYF
TGCAGCGTTGAACGGGCGGCAGATACGCAGTATTTT
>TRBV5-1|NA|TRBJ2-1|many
CASSFSYRMDNEQFF
TGCGCCAGCAGCTTCTCTTACAGGATGGACAATGAGCAGTTCTTC